The 21 T cell receptor beta chains listed next were all sequenced from one sample in a study of T cell responses to AZD1222 COVID-19 vaccine. Method: immunoSEQ multiplex PCR; TCRdb's copy keeps in-frame clones and lacks some. This table holds approximately 80,000 clones, 90% found once. The sequencing used peripheral blood, collected 28 days after the second AZD1222 dose. These TCRs come from an adult who received the AZD1222 COVID-19 vaccine.

This chain connects TRBV4-2 to TRBJ1-5; 8 bases are shared with TRBD1. Germline CDR1 and CDR2: LGHNA and YNFKEQ. J was trimmed by 5 bases and V by 4 bases; bases with no gene match: 10. The CDR3 sequence is 16 residues long. Here the CDR3 DNA reads TGTGCCAGCAGCCGCGAACAGGGGGACCAAGATCAGCCCCAGCATTTT. As protein: CASSREQGDQDQPQHF.

This clone was counted once. This chain links TRBV27 with TRBJ1-1; a possible D gene is TRBD1 (6 bases). Per the germline V gene, CDR1 is MNHEY and CDR2 is SMNVEV (reference sequence). V dropped 2 bases and J dropped 1 base, with 11 bases sitting between them. The CDR3 spans 15 residues. The CDR3 sequence: CASSLTGHTNTEAFF. CDR3 in DNA: TGTGCCAGCAGTTTAACGGGACACACGAACACTGAAGCTTTCTTT.

The chain carries TRBV5-6 and TRBJ1-2, with D hard to call. Between the trimmed V and J ends, which lost 5 bases and 3 bases, there was a span of 23 bases. CDR1 is SGHDT and CDR2 is YYEEEE in the germline V gene. CDR3 length: 17 residues. The CDR3 DNA reads as TGTGCCAGCAGGCCCCTAGCGGGTCATCCGGATTACTATGGCTACACCTTC. It encodes CASRPLAGHPDYYGYTF. The complete variable domain, with remaining parts taken from reference TRBV5-6 and TRBJ1-2, reads DAGVTQSPTHLIKTRGQQVTLRCSPKSGHDTVSWYQQALGQGPQFIFQYYEEEERQRGNFPDRFSGHQFPNYSSELNVNALLLGDSALYLCASRPLAGHPDYYGYTFGSGTRLTVV.

This chain joins TRBV19 and TRBJ1-5; D might be TRBD1 (6 bases). The V end was cut by 2 bases, the J end by 4 bases, with 9 bases between. CDR3 length: 14 residues. CDR1 is LNHDA, CDR2 SQIVND, per germline (reference sequence). CDR3 residues: CASSIQGPNQPQHF. CDR3 DNA sequence: TGTGCCAGTAGTATACAGGGGCCTAATCAGCCCCAGCATTTT.

This clone was detected once. The rearrangement links TRBV7-9 to TRBJ1-5; D may be TRBD1 (6 bases). Germline CDR1 SEHNR, CDR2 FQNEAQ (reference sequence). The CDR3 totals 13 residues. V was trimmed by 6 bases and J by 7 bases, leaving 13 bases between them. Written as DNA, the CDR3 is TGTGCCAGCAGTTTACAGGGAAACCAGCCCCAGCATTTT. It is translated as CASSLQGNQPQHF.

The chain employs TRBV29-1 and TRBJ2-5; D is possibly TRBD2 (5 bases). CDR3 length: 16 amino acids. V lost 0 bases, J lost 0 bases, and 14 bases lay in between. CDR1 and CDR2 from the germline V gene are SQVTM and ANQGSEA. The DNA for the CDR3 is TGCAGCGTTGAAGATCAGAAGGGAGCGTACCAAGAGACCCAGTACTTC. The encoded protein is CSVEDQKGAYQETQYF.

This CDR3 is CASSQGLAGTDTQYF. CDR3 nucleotide sequence: TGTGCCAGCAGCCAAGGACTAGCGGGAACGGATACGCAGTATTTT. This chain links TRBV7-2 with TRBJ2-3; the match to TRBD2 covers 12 bases. V lost 5 bases to trimming and J lost 6 bases; unmatched junction nucleotides: 6. Germline CDR1 is SGHTA and CDR2 is FQGNSA. CDR3 size: 15 residues.

CDR3 in amino acids: CASSYSTSGSGELFF. Here the CDR3 DNA reads TGTGCCAGCAGTTACTCTACTAGCGGGAGCGGGGAGCTGTTTTTT. The chain carries TRBV6-5 and TRBJ2-2; 11 positions agree with TRBD2. The CDR3 contains 15 residues. Trimming at V came to 0 bases and at J to 7 bases, leaving 1 base not matched to a gene. In germline, CDR1 is MNHEY, CDR2 SVGAGI.

The chain joins TRBV6-5 to TRBJ1-2, with D perhaps matching TRBD1 (5 bases). CDR3 length: 15 residues. The germline V gene encodes CDR1 MNHEY and CDR2 SVGAGI. Trimming pared 5 bases from V and 7 bases from J, leaving 20 bases between. The CDR3 sequence: CASSPGGVLGVGYTF. The CDR3 DNA follows: TGTGCCAGCAGTCCAGGCGGGGTTTTGGGGGTTGGCTACACCTTC.

The chain employs TRBV27 and TRBJ1-4, with D possibly being TRBD1 (5 bases). CDR3 size: 15 residues. CDR1 is MNHEY, CDR2 SMNVEV, per germline (reference sequence). Trimming stripped 3 bases from V and 5 bases from J, with 13 bases between. The CDR3 loop reads CASSFGAGRNEKLFF. CDR3 nucleotide sequence: TGTGCCAGCAGTTTCGGAGCAGGGAGGAATGAAAAACTGTTTTTT.

The V gene is TRBV27, the J gene TRBJ1-6; a weak D match, TRBD1 (6 bases). V lost 3 bases and J lost 9, with 21 bases in between. Germline CDR1 is MNHEY and CDR2 is SMNVEV (reference sequence). CDR3 length equals 17 residues. The DNA of the CDR3 is TGTGCCAGCAGTTTCACGCTGGGACACGGACTGGGTTCACCCCTCCACTTT. It specifies CASSFTLGHGLGSPLHF.

V usage is TRBV2 and J usage is TRBJ2-2; 14 bases agree with TRBD2. V dropped 7 bases and J dropped 5; count of bases not matched to a gene: 9. Germline CDR1 SNHLY, CDR2 FYNNEI. The CDR3 is made up of 17 amino acids. Here the CDR3 DNA reads TGTGCCAGCATCGGGACTAGCGGGAGTTGGAGTACCGGGGAGCTGTTTTTT. Its protein product is CASIGTSGSWSTGELFF. Using reference TRBV2 and TRBJ2-2 for the parts outside the CDR3, the full variable domain is EPEVTQTPSHQVTQMGQEVILRCVPISNHLYFYWYRQILGQKVEFLVSFYNNEISEKSEIFDDQFSVERPDGSNFTLKIRSTKLEDSAMYFCASIGTSGSWSTGELFFGEGSRLTVL.

The gene calls are TRBV3-1 (or the pseudogene TRBV3-2) and TRBJ2-2; either TRBD1 or TRBD2 may fit D (5 bases each). The CDR3 runs 16 residues. Trimming stripped 6 bases from V and 0 bases from J, with 14 bases between. Germline values: CDR1 LGHDT, CDR2 YNNKEL (reference sequence). DNA for the CDR3: TGTGCCAGCAGGGGGGTCGAACATGCGAACACCGGGGAGCTGTTTTTT. Translating it yields CASRGVEHANTGELFF.

The chain links TRBV11-2 to TRBJ2-1, with 9 bases that match TRBD2. The CDR3 has 16 residues. The germline V gene encodes CDR1 SGHAT and CDR2 FQNNGV. V lost 5 bases to trimming and J lost 4 bases; unmatched junction nucleotides: 9. Written as DNA, the CDR3 is TGTGCCAGCAGCGGACTAGCGCCCCATACATACAATGAGCAGTTCTTC. Protein sequence: CASSGLAPHTYNEQFF. Combining the CDR3 with reference TRBV11-2 and TRBJ2-1 gives the whole variable domain EAGVAQSPRYKIIEKRQSVAFWCNPISGHATLYWYQQILGQGPKLLIQFQNNGVVDDSQLPKDRFSAERLKGVDSTLKIQPAKLEDSAVYLCASSGLAPHTYNEQFFGPGTRLTVL.

The chain uses TRBV3-1 (or the pseudogene TRBV3-2) and TRBJ2-7; 8 bases are a match to TRBD2. The CDR3 is made up of 16 amino acids. The junction had 10 bases not matched to a gene; V was cut back by 1 base and J by 5 bases. CDR1 LGHDT and CDR2 YNNKEL come from the germline V gene (reference sequence). The CDR3 region has the DNA TGTGCCAGCAGCCAAGGGTCGTGGAGCGGGAGTAACGAGCAGTACTTC. This gives the protein CASSQGSWSGSNEQYF.

The chain links TRBV4-2 to TRBJ2-7, with unresolved D. CDR3 length equals 14 residues. Trimming took off 1 base at V and 0 bases at J, with 7 bases between the two ends. Germline V gene sequence: CDR1 LGHNA, CDR2 YNFKEQ. The CDR3 sequence is CASSQGGSSYEQYF. For the CDR3, the DNA is TGTGCCAGCAGCCAAGGCGGTAGCTCCTACGAGCAGTACTTC.

The chain recombines TRBV4-2 with TRBJ1-1; D gene unclear. This CDR3 is 15 amino acids long. V lost 0 bases and J lost 1, with 9 bases in between. Germline loops: CDR1 LGHNA, CDR2 YNFKEQ. The CDR3 is CASSQESRPNTEAFF. The CDR3 bases are TGTGCCAGCAGCCAAGAGTCCAGGCCGAACACTGAAGCTTTCTTT.

The rearrangement joins TRBV5-1 to TRBJ1-1, with D uncertain. Trimming removed 4 bases at V and 4 bases at J, with 11 bases between. The CDR3 has 13 amino acids. Germline V gene data show CDR1 as SGHRS and CDR2 as YFSETQ. The CDR3 coding sequence is TGCGCCAGCAGCCGGGAGGAGGGCACTGAAGCTTTCTTT. Protein product: CASSREEGTEAFF.

The chain carries TRBV24-1 and TRBJ2-7; tentatively, D is TRBD1 (5 bases). The CDR3 extends over 14 amino acids. V was shortened by 1 base and J by 3 bases, with 9 bases between the two germline ends. Germline values: CDR1 KGHDR, CDR2 SFDVKD. The CDR3 region is CATSDFRQGYEQYF. CDR3 sequence (DNA): TGTGCCACCAGTGATTTTCGGCAGGGCTACGAGCAGTACTTC.

This rearrangement joins TRBV7-9 to TRBJ1-4; the D is unclear. This CDR3 has 12 residues. The germline V gene has CDR1 SEHNR and CDR2 FQNEAQ (reference sequence). Trimming cost V 2 bases and J 8 bases, with 6 bases left between them. CDR3 residues: CASSLNSEKLFF. The CDR3 coding sequence is TGTGCCAGCAGCTTAAACTCCGAAAAACTGTTTTTT.

V gene TRBV9 combines with J gene TRBJ2-2; no firm D call. Germline V gene lookup returns CDR1 SGDLS and CDR2 YYNGEE. Trimming pared 4 bases from V and 5 bases from J, leaving 12 bases between. This CDR3 is built from 14 residues. CDR3 coding DNA: TGTGCCAGCAGCCCCCTTGTGGGGACCGGGGAGCTGTTTTTT. Translating gives CASSPLVGTGELFF.